The 5 T cell receptor beta chains below were found in one sample sequenced in a study of post-analysis software for immune sequencing data. Study findings and constraints: Higher frequency in patients than in controls was seen for 5 or 6 TRBV segments, with TRBV5-6, TRBV5-1 and TRBV20-1 among them.

Included in the TCR beta cDNA libraries were unique molecular identifiers. TCRdb processed the PCR reads anew with MiXCR; each CDR3 protein has one entry. The sample lists about half a million distinct CDR3 sequences, around 34% occurring once. No cognate antigen is known for these TCRs. Sequencing input: blood. The receptors were sampled from a girl aged 2 to 17 with multiple sclerosis.

V gene TRBV20-1 combines with J gene TRBJ2-7, with D possibly being TRBD2 (7 bases). The end of the DNA is better explained by TRBJ2-5, so the J call may be wrong. Germline CDR1 DFQATT, CDR2 SNEGSKA (reference sequence). The length of the CDR3 is 13 residues. The CDR3 coding sequence is TGCAGTGCTCAGGGCGGGGGCCGGGAGACCCAGTACTTC. Translation: CSAQGGGRETQYF.

V and J are TRBV24-1 and TRBJ2-1; D gene ambiguous. The germline CDR1 and CDR2 sequences are KGHDR and SFDVKD. This CDR3 is built from 14 residues. Trimming shortened V by 0 bases and J by 6 bases, and 8 bases separated the two germline ends. This CDR3 reads CATSDLISPNEQFF. The CDR3 nucleotides read TGTGCCACCAGTGATTTGATTAGTCCCAATGAGCAGTTCTTC.

The gene calls are TRBV5-1 and TRBJ2-1; 11 bases match TRBD2. This CDR3 has 16 amino acids. V shed 0 bases and J 4 bases; nucleotides not matched to a gene: 3. Germline V gene lookup returns CDR1 SGHRS and CDR2 YFSETQ. This chain's CDR3 is CASSLALAGEYNEQFF. CDR3 DNA: TGCGCCAGCAGCTTGGCACTAGCGGGGGAGTACAATGAGCAGTTCTTC.

In its sample, this clonotype was seen a few times. This chain uses TRBV12-3 or TRBV12-4 with TRBJ1-4; 7 nucleotides line up with TRBD1. The CDR3 has 14 residues. V was clipped by 7 bases and J by 2 bases; unmatched bases: 4. CDR3 DNA: TGTGCCAGCACCACGACAGGGACTAATGAAAAACTGTTTTTT. It is translated as CASTTTGTNEKLFF.

The V call is TRBV5-1, the J call TRBJ2-5; D uncertain. The CDR3 covers 17 residues. V was pared by 2 bases and J by 4 bases, with 21 bases between. CDR1 is SGHRS, CDR2 YFSETQ, per germline. As DNA, the CDR3 is TGCGCCAGCAGCTTTATAAGCAATCGAGGATCAAGAGAGACCCAGTACTTC. Translating it yields CASSFISNRGSRETQYF.